This T cell receptor (beta chain) was captured in a study of glioma-infiltrating T cells. Overall study results and limits: Only very few CDR3 sequences appeared in both tissue and blood.

This clonotype was seen once. Its antigen is not identified. Amplification of TCR alpha and beta CDR3 regions from RNA used iRepertoire nested multiplex PCR. TCRdb analysed the multiplex PCR reads with MiXCR anew, one entry per CDR3 protein. The data show over 120,000 distinct CDR3 sequences, more than 35% seen once. The V segment lost 1 base and the J segment 5 bases; nucleotides outside the gene matches: 9. Looked up from germline, CDR1 is SQVTM and CDR2 is ANQGSEA. The CDR3 is made up of 16 amino acids. The material sequenced was glioma tissue, nonneoplastic brain tissue, or PBMCs (not recorded which). This TCR derives from a human donor with low-grade glioma or glioblastoma, undergoing nonglioma brain surgery, or in good health (not recorded which). The V gene is TRBV29-1, the J gene TRBJ2-5; 11 nucleotides align to TRBD2. CDR3 in DNA: TGCAGCGTTGAAGGCCCGGGACTAGCGGTGGAGGAGACCCAGTACTTC. Residues: CSVEGPGLAVEETQYF.